Below are 26 T cell receptor beta chains sequenced from a single sample in a study of cytomegalovirus exposure and HLA in healthy donors. It was with 60 Vbeta and 13 Jbeta primers that the PCR ran. Clones were read by immunoSEQ multiplex PCR, and TCRdb kept only the in-frame ones, dropping some. The sample lists 150,000 to 200,000 clones, about 86% occurring once. Sequencing was carried out using PBMCs. The receptors derive from a woman aged 18 to 35 in good health and CMV-seropositive.

There are a few counts of this clone. The CDR3 protein is CASSAWTGSNEQFF. The CDR3 DNA sequence: TGTGCCAGCAGCGCATGGACAGGGTCCAATGAGCAGTTCTTC. The rearrangement uses TRBV9 and TRBJ2-1, with 8 bases lining up with TRBD1. V was clipped by 3 bases and J by 6 bases; unmatched bases: 5. Looked up from germline, CDR1 is SGDLS and CDR2 is YYNGEE. The CDR3 loop spans 14 amino acids.

The chain links TRBV9 to TRBJ2-2, with 7 bases matching TRBD1. Per germline, CDR1 SGDLS and CDR2 YYNGEE. CDR3 size: 16 residues. J was trimmed by 4 bases and V by 0 bases; bases with no gene match: 6. CDR3 in DNA: TGTGCCAGCAGCGTAGGATTGAAGGGGGCCACCGGGGAGCTGTTTTTT. Protein product: CASSVGLKGATGELFF.

The chain employs TRBV29-1 and TRBJ2-7; 8 positions match TRBD2. This CDR3 has 13 residues. The germline V gene encodes CDR1 SQVTM and CDR2 ANQGSEA. V was pared by 7 bases and J by 4 bases, with 9 bases of the junction left unmatched. CDR3 bases: TGCAGCGCCTCCGGGACTAGGGGTTACGAGCAGTACTTC. Its protein is CSASGTRGYEQYF.

In DNA form, the CDR3 reads TGCAGCGTCAGGGTGGGCATCAATCAGCCCCAGCATTTT. As protein: CSVRVGINQPQHF. The chain carries TRBV29-1 and TRBJ1-5; possible D gene TRBD1, 5 bases. Trimming took 6 bases from V and 3 from J, leaving 12 bases between them. The germline CDR1 and CDR2 sequences are SQVTM and ANQGSEA. The CDR3 runs to 13 residues. The full variable domain, its missing parts supplied by reference TRBV29-1 and TRBJ1-5, is SAVISQKPSRDICQRGTSLTIQCQVDSQVTMMFWYRQQPGQSLTLIATANQGSEATYESGFVIDKFPISRPNLTFSTLTVSNMSPEDSSIYLCSVRVGINQPQHFGDGTRLSIL.

The chain is built from TRBV7-6 and TRBJ1-3, with unresolved D. Trimming cost V 2 bases and J 1 base, with 6 bases left between them. The CDR3 is 14 residues long. Germline lookup yields CDR1 SGHVS and CDR2 FNYEAQ. The CDR3 loop reads CASSLRDSGNTIYF. CDR3 bases: TGTGCCAGCAGCTTAAGAGATTCTGGAAACACCATATATTTT.

CDR3 nucleotide sequence: TGTGCCTGGAACTCAGGGGATTGGAATGAAAAACTGTTTTTT. It codes for CAWNSGDWNEKLFF. V is TRBV30 and J is TRBJ1-4; D is perhaps TRBD1 (6 bases). Germline V gives CDR1 GTSNPN, CDR2 SVGIG (reference sequence). This CDR3 has 14 amino acids. V lost 4 bases and J lost 5, with 14 bases in between.

Points on this clone: Other DNA sequences in the sample encode the same CDR3. The chain recombines TRBV15 with TRBJ2-5; no reliable D call. Trimming pared 1 base from V and 2 bases from J, leaving 5 bases between. Germline CDR1 LNHNV, CDR2 YYDKDF (reference sequence). The CDR3 extends over 13 amino acids. The CDR3 sequence is CATSRGQQETQYF. CDR3 coding DNA: TGTGCCACCAGCAGAGGCCAGCAAGAGACCCAGTACTTC. The variable domain in full, completed from reference TRBV15 and TRBJ2-5, reads DAMVIQNPRYQVTQFGKPVTLSCSQTLNHNVMYWYQQKSSQAPKLLFHYYDKDFNNEADTPDNFQSRRPNTSFCFLDIRSPGLGDTAMYLCATSRGQQETQYFGPGTRLLVL.

The rearrangement uses TRBV9 and TRBJ2-2, with 12 bases fitting TRBD2. The CDR3 consists of 17 residues. The V segment lost 0 bases and the J segment 7 bases; nucleotides outside the gene matches: 7. Germline CDR1 and CDR2: SGDLS and YYNGEE. CDR3 amino acids: CASSVEASGGAGGELFF. The CDR3 DNA is TGTGCCAGCAGCGTAGAAGCTAGCGGGGGGGCCGGCGGGGAGCTGTTTTTT. Combining the CDR3 with reference TRBV9 and TRBJ2-2 gives the whole variable domain DSGVTQTPKHLITATGQRVTLRCSPRSGDLSVYWYQQSLDQGLQFLIQYYNGEERAKGNILERFSAQQFPDLHSELNLSSLELGDSALYFCASSVEASGGAGGELFFGEGSRLTVL.

The chain has TRBV6-5 and TRBJ1-2; perhaps TRBD1 as D (6 bases). This CDR3 is 15 amino acids long. The germline V and J ends were trimmed by 6 bases and 3 bases, with 17 bases remaining between them. Germline loops: CDR1 MNHEY, CDR2 SVGAGI. In nucleotides, the CDR3 is TGTGCCAGCAGGTTGGACAGCGAGACCTACTATGGCTACACCTTC. It translates to CASRLDSETYYGYTF.

This chain joins TRBV28 and TRBJ1-1; D not certain. V gave up 7 bases and J gave up 1 base, with 13 bases separating them. Germline V CDR1 and CDR2: MDHEN, SYDVKM. This CDR3 spans 14 amino acids. The CDR3 protein is CASIGGVGNTEAFF. CDR3 DNA sequence: TGTGCCAGCATCGGCGGAGTTGGGAACACTGAAGCTTTCTTT.

The V call is TRBV7-2, the J call TRBJ2-5, with 10 bases identical to TRBD2. Trimming cost V 4 bases and J 5 bases; bases outside gene matches: 16. Germline lookup yields CDR1 SGHTA and CDR2 FQGNSA. There are 18 residues in the CDR3. Written as DNA, the CDR3 is TGTGCCAGCAGCTCAGCCTCAGCGGGGGGGCCAGTGCGGGAGACCCAGTACTTC. It encodes CASSSASAGGPVRETQYF.

The chain links TRBV11-3 to TRBJ2-1, with TRBD1 matching 8 bases. Looked up from germline, CDR1 is SGHNT and CDR2 is YENEEA. This CDR3 spans 16 amino acids. J gave up 5 bases and V 5 bases, and 11 bases lay outside the gene matches. CDR3 nucleotide sequence: TGTGCCAGCAGCCCGGGGGACAGGCTGCCGAACAATGAGCAGTTCTTC. Amino acids: CASSPGDRLPNNEQFF.

The chain uses TRBV19 and TRBJ2-3; 7 nucleotides align to TRBD2. This CDR3 is 17 amino acids long. The ends lost 3 bases at V and 1 base at J; junction bases unmatched: 10. The V gene's germline CDR1 is LNHDA and CDR2 SQIVND (reference sequence). CDR3 coding DNA: TGTGCCAGTAGTATGGTTGGGAGCGGGACTCGCACAGATACGCAGTATTTT. As protein: CASSMVGSGTRTDTQYF.

This chain uses TRBV4-2 with TRBJ2-1; 8 bases line up with TRBD2. The germline gives CDR1 LGHNA, CDR2 YNFKEQ. The CDR3 spans 15 residues. The V segment lost 4 bases and the J segment 11 bases; nucleotides outside the gene matches: 13. The CDR3 region has the DNA TGTGCCAGCAGCCGTCTCGAGCGGGGGCGCGAGAAGCAGTTCTTC. This codes for CASSRLERGREKQFF.

The chain combines TRBV19 with TRBJ2-3, with no clear D. This CDR3 region has 13 residues. Germline CDR1 is LNHDA and CDR2 is SQIVND (reference sequence). V lost 3 bases and J 4 bases, leaving 8 bases between the germline ends. This chain's CDR3 is CASSMPGSDTQYF. For the CDR3, the DNA is TGTGCCAGTAGTATGCCCGGGTCAGATACGCAGTATTTT.

J is TRBJ1-1 and V is TRBV6-4, with TRBD1 identical over 8 bases. The CDR3 spans 16 residues. Germline V lookup: CDR1 MRHNA, CDR2 SNTAGT. V gave up 5 bases and J gave up 4 bases; unmatched junction bases: 12. The CDR3 spells CASSPTSGTGFTEAFF. The CDR3 DNA sequence: TGTGCCAGCAGTCCCACCTCCGGGACAGGCTTCACTGAAGCTTTCTTT.

V usage is TRBV7-9 and J usage is TRBJ2-4, with D maybe TRBD1 (6 bases). V was clipped by 5 bases and J by 8 bases, with 13 bases between them. CDR3 length: 13 amino acids. Germline V lookup: CDR1 SEHNR, CDR2 FQNEAQ (reference sequence). As DNA, the CDR3 is TGTGCCAGCAGCACCCAGGACAGCGACATTCAGTACTTC. It yields the protein CASSTQDSDIQYF.

This chain joins TRBV5-4 and TRBJ1-2, with a tentative D call TRBD1 (6 bases). V was trimmed by 1 base and J by 3 bases, leaving 13 bases between them. There are 15 residues in the CDR3. The germline gives CDR1 SGHNT, CDR2 YYREEE (reference sequence). The CDR3 nucleotides read TGTGCCAGCAGCTTGAGTACAGGGATGGACTATGGCTACACCTTC. This sequence encodes CASSLSTGMDYGYTF.

This clone appeared a few times. V usage is TRBV4-2 and J usage is TRBJ1-5, with D hard to call. V gave up 0 bases and J gave up 7 bases, with 7 bases separating them. The length of the CDR3 is 13 residues. Germline V gene sequence: CDR1 LGHNA, CDR2 YNFKEQ. CDR3 in amino acids: CASSQDLLQPQHF. The CDR3 DNA follows: TGTGCCAGCAGCCAAGATCTGTTGCAGCCCCAGCATTTT.

This clone was seen only once. This chain joins TRBV7-9 and TRBJ1-1; TRBD1 might be the D (6 bases). The germline V gene encodes CDR1 SEHNR and CDR2 FQNEAQ (reference sequence). The CDR3 sequence is 15 residues long. V was pared by 4 bases and J by 1 base, with 13 bases between. The CDR3 spells CASSSPGHKNTEAFF. For the CDR3, the DNA is TGTGCCAGCAGCTCCCCGGGACACAAGAACACTGAAGCTTTCTTT.

The chain uses TRBV6-4 and TRBJ2-3; TRBD2 agrees at 8 bases. The CDR3 spans 15 residues. After removal of 2 bases from V and 2 bases from J, the junction contained 3 bases not matched to a gene. The germline V gene encodes CDR1 MRHNA and CDR2 SNTAGT. The CDR3 bases are TGTGCCAGCAGTGACGGCGGGGGGAACACAGATACGCAGTATTTT. It encodes CASSDGGGNTDTQYF.

This chain uses TRBV10-3 with TRBJ1-2; D unresolved. Germline CDR1 and CDR2: ENHRY and SYGVKD. The V end lost 0 bases, the J end lost 2 bases, and 13 bases lay between the germline ends. This CDR3 is built from 16 residues. The CDR3 region is CAISESHPTGNYGYTF. The CDR3 region has the DNA TGTGCCATCAGTGAGTCCCATCCCACGGGGAACTATGGCTACACCTTC.

A few counts support this clone. The chain is built from TRBV2 and TRBJ1-3, with D unclear. Germline V gene data show CDR1 as SNHLY and CDR2 as FYNNEI. This CDR3 contains 15 residues. Trimming took off 3 bases at V and 2 bases at J, with 11 bases between the two ends. The CDR3 DNA follows: TGTGCCAGCAGTGAGAGAGCTTTACCTGGAAACACCATATATTTT. This translates into CASSERALPGNTIYF.

The chain links TRBV19 to TRBJ1-4; D is ambiguous. This CDR3 has 14 amino acids. CDR1 is LNHDA, CDR2 SQIVND, per germline (reference sequence). V shed 10 bases and J shed 4 bases, with 16 bases lying between them. The CDR3 nucleotides read TGTGCCACCGCGGCGCGTCGCCTTAATGAAAAACTGTTTTTT. Translated: CATAARRLNEKLFF.

This sequence joins TRBV4-1 and TRBJ2-1; TRBD2 matches at 8 bases. Germline lookup yields CDR1 MGHRA and CDR2 YSYEKL. V was clipped by 0 bases and J by 8 bases; unmatched bases: 9. The CDR3 spans 16 residues. This chain's CDR3 is CASSQESGGGRYEQFF. The DNA of the CDR3 is TGCGCCAGCAGCCAAGAGTCCGGGGGGGGCCGCTATGAGCAGTTCTTC.

In DNA, the CDR3 is TGTGCCAGCAGCCAAGCTAGCGCCAACACCGGGGAGCTGTTTTTT. As protein: CASSQASANTGELFF. The V call is TRBV4-2, the J call TRBJ2-2; D might be TRBD2 (6 bases). Trimming pared 1 base from V and 2 bases from J, leaving 8 bases between. This CDR3 is built from 15 residues. Germline CDR1 reads LGHNA; CDR2 reads YNFKEQ.